The 7 T cell receptor beta chains below were found in one sample sequenced in a study of Graves' ophthalmopathy and Graves' hyperthyroidism. Amplification targeted the TCR beta CDR3 regions, with RNA transcripts as the source material. The authors performed first-round RT-PCR with HTBI primers and then a second-round multiplex PCR. TCRdb used MiXCR to reprocess the multiplex PCR reads, holding one entry per CDR3 protein. In the table there are over a million distinct CDR3 sequences, roughly two fifths of which are singletons. Sequenced: peripheral blood or thyroid tissue (not recorded which). All receptors come from an adult man with Graves' hyperthyroidism.

Regarding this clonotype: A junction boundary mismatches the germline segment, possibly from a read error. CDR3 loop: CASSFTGTSISNEQFF. The CDR3 DNA reads as TGCGCCAGCAGCTTCACCGGGACTAGCATATCCAATGAGCAGTTCTTC. The chain is built from TRBV7-9 and TRBJ2-7; 9 nucleotides align to TRBD2. Gene TRBJ2-1 matches the end of the DNA better, so the J call may be wrong. CDR1 is SEHNR, CDR2 FQNEAQ, per germline (reference sequence). This CDR3 spans 16 amino acids.

This clonotype was seen ten or more times. Here the CDR3 reads CASSFQDRNTEAFF. The CDR3 DNA follows: TGTGCCAGCAGCTTTCAGGACAGGAACACTGAAGCTTTCTTT. V usage is TRBV7-2 and J usage is TRBJ1-1; D may be TRBD1 (6 bases). The germline V gene encodes CDR1 SGHTA and CDR2 FQGNSA. V dropped 3 bases and J dropped 1 base, with 9 bases sitting between them. This CDR3 has 14 residues.

Comments on this clonotype: This sequence may be a read error, since a much larger clone differs from it by one base. This rearrangement joins TRBV28 to TRBJ2-7; D is ambiguous. CDR1 is MDHEN, CDR2 SYDVKM, per germline. V was shortened by 5 bases and J by 6 bases, with 14 bases between the two germline ends. This CDR3 region has 13 residues. In nucleotides, the CDR3 is TGTGCCAGCAGTCCCGGTTCGGGCTTCGAGCAGTACTTC. It yields the protein CASSPGSGFEQYF.

This clonotype has a count of ten or more. The V gene is TRBV6-5, the J gene TRBJ1-2; tentative D call: TRBD1 (5 bases). Germline CDR1 is MNHEY and CDR2 is SVGAGI. V lost 7 bases and J lost 8, with 14 bases in between. CDR3 length: 12 amino acids. DNA for the CDR3: TGTGCCAGCACCACGGGGGTCAAGGGCTACACCTTC. It is translated as CASTTGVKGYTF.

This clonotype was recorded at least ten times. DNA for the CDR3: TGTGCCAGCAGCCTCGGGACAGATGATGGCTACACCTTC. Its protein product is CASSLGTDDGYTF. The V and J genes are TRBV7-2 and TRBJ1-2; TRBD1 matches at 7 bases. V lost 5 bases to trimming and J lost 6 bases; unmatched junction nucleotides: 6. In germline, CDR1 is SGHTA, CDR2 FQGNSA. The CDR3 spans 13 residues.

V gene TRBV2 combines with J gene TRBJ1-5, with 8 bases fitting TRBD1. This CDR3 comprises 19 residues. The germline V gene encodes CDR1 SNHLY and CDR2 FYNNEI. The J segment lost 4 bases and the V segment lost 6 bases, leaving 20 bases of the junction unmatched. The CDR3 sequence: CASRLTHGTGGVRNQPQHF. The CDR3 DNA is TGTGCCAGCAGGCTCACCCACGGGACAGGAGGGGTTCGGAATCAGCCCCAGCATTTT.

This chain joins TRBV29-1 and TRBJ2-3; TRBD2 aligns across 13 bases. Germline-derived CDR1 and CDR2 are SQVTM and ANQGSEA. The J segment lost 6 bases and the V segment lost 3 bases, leaving 9 bases of the junction unmatched. CDR3 length: 16 amino acids. The CDR3 sequence is CSVEPTGLAGVDTQYF. CDR3 DNA: TGCAGCGTTGAGCCGACCGGACTAGCGGGAGTGGATACGCAGTATTTT.